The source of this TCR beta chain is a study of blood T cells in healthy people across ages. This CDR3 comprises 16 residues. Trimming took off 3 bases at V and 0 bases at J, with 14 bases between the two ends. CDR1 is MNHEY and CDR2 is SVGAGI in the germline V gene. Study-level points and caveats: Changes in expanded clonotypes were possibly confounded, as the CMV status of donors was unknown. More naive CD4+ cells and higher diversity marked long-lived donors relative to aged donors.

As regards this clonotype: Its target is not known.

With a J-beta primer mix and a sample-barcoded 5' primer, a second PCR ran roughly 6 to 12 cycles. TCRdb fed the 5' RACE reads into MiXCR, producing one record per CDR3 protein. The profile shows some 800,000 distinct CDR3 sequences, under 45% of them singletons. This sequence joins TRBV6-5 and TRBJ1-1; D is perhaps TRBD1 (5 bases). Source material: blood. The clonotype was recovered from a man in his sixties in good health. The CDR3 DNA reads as TGTGCCAGCAGTTATAAAACAGGCAATTTGAACACTGAAGCTTTCTTT. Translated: CASSYKTGNLNTEAFF.